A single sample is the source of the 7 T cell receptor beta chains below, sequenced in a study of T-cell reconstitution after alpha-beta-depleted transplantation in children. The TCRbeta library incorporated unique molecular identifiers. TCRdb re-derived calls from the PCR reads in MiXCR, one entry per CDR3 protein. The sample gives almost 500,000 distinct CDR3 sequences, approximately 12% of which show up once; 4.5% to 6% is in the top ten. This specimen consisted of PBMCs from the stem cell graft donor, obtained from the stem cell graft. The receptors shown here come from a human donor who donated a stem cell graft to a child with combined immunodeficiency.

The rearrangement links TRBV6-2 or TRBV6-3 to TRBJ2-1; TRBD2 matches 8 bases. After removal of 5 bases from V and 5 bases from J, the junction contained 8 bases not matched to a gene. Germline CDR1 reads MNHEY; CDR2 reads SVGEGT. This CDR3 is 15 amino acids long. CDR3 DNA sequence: TGTGCCAGCAGTCACGGGACTAGTTTTCACAATGAGCAGTTCTTC. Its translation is CASSHGTSFHNEQFF.

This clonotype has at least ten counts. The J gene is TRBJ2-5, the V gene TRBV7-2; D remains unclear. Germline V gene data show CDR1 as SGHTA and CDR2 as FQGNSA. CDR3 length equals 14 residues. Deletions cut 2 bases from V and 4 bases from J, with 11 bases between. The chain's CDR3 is CASSLYRFGETQYF. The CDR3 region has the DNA TGTGCCAGCAGCTTATACCGGTTTGGAGAGACCCAGTACTTC. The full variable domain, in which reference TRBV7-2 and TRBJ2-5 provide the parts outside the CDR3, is GAGVSQSPSNKVTEKGKDVELRCDPISGHTALYWYRQSLGQGLEFLIYFQGNSAPDKSGLPSDRFSAERTGGSVSTLTIQRTQQEDSAVYLCASSLYRFGETQYFGPGTRLLVL.

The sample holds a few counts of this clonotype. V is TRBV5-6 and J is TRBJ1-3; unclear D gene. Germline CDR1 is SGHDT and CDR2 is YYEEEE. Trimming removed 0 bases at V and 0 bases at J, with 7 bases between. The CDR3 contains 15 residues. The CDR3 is CASSLDVFSGNTIYF. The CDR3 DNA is TGTGCCAGCAGCTTGGATGTTTTCTCTGGAAACACCATATATTTT.

The CDR3 here is CASSQEIGRTYGYTF. CDR3 bases: TGCGCCAGCAGCCAAGAAATAGGGCGGACCTATGGCTACACCTTC. The chain joins TRBV4-3 to TRBJ1-2; no definite D call. Between the trimmed V and J ends, which lost 0 bases and 4 bases, there was a span of 12 bases. Germline CDR1 is LGHNA and CDR2 is YSLEER. The length of the CDR3 is 15 residues.

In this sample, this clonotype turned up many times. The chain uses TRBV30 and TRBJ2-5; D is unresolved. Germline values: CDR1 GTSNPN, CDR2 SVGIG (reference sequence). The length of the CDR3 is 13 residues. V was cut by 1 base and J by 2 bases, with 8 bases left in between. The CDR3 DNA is TGTGCCTGGAGTGGGCGGATACAAGAGACCCAGTACTTC. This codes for CAWSGRIQETQYF.

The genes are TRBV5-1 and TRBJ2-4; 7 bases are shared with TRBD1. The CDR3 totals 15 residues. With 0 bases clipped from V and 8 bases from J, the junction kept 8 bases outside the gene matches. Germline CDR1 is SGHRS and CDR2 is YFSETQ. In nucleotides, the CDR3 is TGCGCCAGCAGCTTGGGTATAACAGGGGAAGACATTCAGTACTTC. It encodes CASSLGITGEDIQYF.

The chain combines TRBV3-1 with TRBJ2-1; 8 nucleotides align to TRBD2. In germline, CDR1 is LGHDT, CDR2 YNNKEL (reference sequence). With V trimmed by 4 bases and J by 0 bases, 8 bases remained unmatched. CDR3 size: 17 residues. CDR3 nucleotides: TGTGCCAGCAGCCCACGGTACGGGACTAGCTCCTACAATGAGCAGTTCTTC. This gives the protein CASSPRYGTSSYNEQFF.